Reported below is one TCR beta chain. Its antigen is unidentified. The data belong to a study of cytomegalovirus exposure and HLA in healthy donors. Study information: Later, an analysis reported that the 110 or so validation repertoires had used the same platform as the approximately 720 first-cohort repertoires. Study outcomes and limitations: Associated with cytomegalovirus, according to the listing, were approximately 160 TCR beta chains. There were some public TCRs occurring in many donors, but most TCR sequences were rare. Both high specificity and high sensitivity reportedly marked the classifier's diagnosis of cytomegalovirus status.

Sequencing was performed with immunoSEQ multiplex PCR; in TCRdb, only in-frame clones are kept and a portion is missing. The table lists roughly 330,000 clones, roughly 87% of them singletons. There are 16 residues in the CDR3. Germline lookup yields CDR1 SEHNR and CDR2 FQNEAQ (reference sequence). Germline trimming cut 5 bases from V and 5 bases from J; bases unmatched to any gene: 7. The sequence was obtained from a woman younger than 45 in good health and CMV-seropositive. Sequenced sample: PBMCs. The J gene is TRBJ2-3, the V gene TRBV7-9; 13 bases line up with TRBD2. Written as DNA, the CDR3 is TGTGCCAGCAGCCCCCGACTAGCGGGAGGTTTAGATACGCAGTATTTT. This translates into CASSPRLAGGLDTQYF.